One and the same sample provided the 16 T cell receptor beta chains below, sequenced in a study of molecular identifiers for immune sequencing clone quantification. Each CDR3 protein is one row after TCRdb ran MiXCR on the PCR reads. The sample yields about 320,000 distinct CDR3 sequences, 24% seen once. The sample consisted of naive CD8+ T cells from blood, with Jurkat cell RNA spiked in. Documented subset: FACS-sorted CD8+CD4-CCR7+CD45RA+ naive T cells. These receptors were collected from a human donor in good health. Some libraries in this study had Jurkat cell RNA spiked in.

In this sample, this clonotype turned up a few times. This chain uses TRBV7-2 with TRBJ2-1; 7 bases are shared with TRBD1. CDR1 and CDR2 from the germline V gene are SGHTA and FQGNSA. The CDR3 is 15 residues long. The J segment lost 3 bases and the V segment lost 4 bases, leaving 6 bases of the junction unmatched. The CDR3: CASSSTGFDYNEQFF. DNA for the CDR3: TGTGCCAGCAGCTCGACAGGGTTTGACTACAATGAGCAGTTCTTC. Using reference TRBV7-2 and TRBJ2-1 for the parts outside the CDR3, the full variable domain is GAGVSQSPSNKVTEKGKDVELRCDPISGHTALYWYRQSLGQGLEFLIYFQGNSAPDKSGLPSDRFSAERTGGSVSTLTIQRTQQEDSAVYLCASSSTGFDYNEQFFGPGTRLTVL.

This clonotype appeared many times. The CDR3 nucleotides read TGTGCCAGCAGCTTCTACAGCGGTCCCTACGAGCAGTACTTC. Its protein is CASSFYSGPYEQYF. The chain recombines TRBV7-2 with TRBJ2-7, with TRBD2 as a possible D gene (5 bases). Trimming removed 3 bases at V and 2 bases at J, with 11 bases between. The germline V gene has CDR1 SGHTA and CDR2 FQGNSA. This CDR3 comprises 14 residues.

This clonotype occurred many times. The chain combines TRBV29-1 with TRBJ2-7; no reliable D call. V was clipped by 3 bases and J by 2 bases, with 8 bases between them. The CDR3 spans 12 residues. Germline CDR1 reads SQVTM; CDR2 reads ANQGSEA. The CDR3 loop is CSVEDAAYEQYF. The CDR3 nucleotides are TGCAGCGTTGAGGACGCAGCCTACGAGCAGTACTTC.

The table lists this clonotype with many counts. CDR3 DNA: TGTGCCAGCAGTTACGTTCTGAACACTGAAGCTTTCTTT. It yields the protein CASSYVLNTEAFF. This chain uses TRBV6-2 or TRBV6-3 with TRBJ1-1; D unclear. CDR1 is MNHEY and CDR2 is SVGEGT in the germline V gene. Trimming pared 2 bases from V and 0 bases from J, leaving 4 bases between. This CDR3 has 13 amino acids.

A few counts support this clonotype. This chain connects TRBV27 to TRBJ2-2, with 9 bases that match TRBD2. The germline gives CDR1 MNHEY, CDR2 SMNVEV (reference sequence). The V gene end was trimmed by 2 bases and the J gene end by 6 bases; junction bases not matched to a gene: 4. The CDR3 length is 15 residues. The DNA for the CDR3 is TGTGCCAGCAGTTTAGGTCTAGCGGGATCCGGGGAGCTGTTTTTT. Encoded protein: CASSLGLAGSGELFF.

The V gene is TRBV20-1, the J gene TRBJ2-5, with TRBD2 matching 7 bases. The V segment lost 4 bases and the J segment 2 bases; nucleotides outside the gene matches: 1. CDR1 and CDR2 from the germline V gene are DFQATT and SNEGSKA (reference sequence). The CDR3 contains 12 residues. Written as DNA, the CDR3 is TGCAGTGCTATCGGGGGGCAAGAGACCCAGTACTTC. It yields the protein CSAIGGQETQYF.

The V call is TRBV12-3 or TRBV12-4, the J call TRBJ1-1; no firm D call. The CDR3 contains 14 residues. Trimming took off 4 bases at V and 3 bases at J, with 12 bases between the two ends. For the CDR3, the DNA is TGTGCCAGCAGTTCGACCGAGGGCGACACTGAAGCTTTCTTT. This encodes CASSSTEGDTEAFF.

This clonotype has a count of ten or more. J is TRBJ2-3 and V is TRBV19; 11 bases are a match to TRBD2. The junction had 6 bases not matched to a gene; V was cut back by 5 bases and J by 2 bases. In germline, CDR1 is LNHDA, CDR2 SQIVND (reference sequence). The CDR3 runs to 16 residues. The CDR3 region has the DNA TGTGCCAGTAGTGGGACTAGCGGTTCCTTCACAGATACGCAGTATTTT. Its protein product is CASSGTSGSFTDTQYF.

About this clonotype itself: The CDR3 carries no conserved terminal phenylalanine or tryptophan, so it likely arises from a read error. This chain uses TRBV19 with TRBJ1-1; tentatively, D is TRBD1 (5 bases). The germline V gene encodes CDR1 LNHDA and CDR2 SQIVND (reference sequence). The V end lost 3 bases, the J end lost 2 bases, and 10 bases lay between the germline ends. CDR3 length equals 14 residues. As DNA, the CDR3 is TGTGCCAGTAGTATCGGAACAGGTAACACTGAAGCTTTCCTT. It specifies CASSIGTGNTEAFL.

A few counts support this clonotype. The V and J genes are TRBV19 and TRBJ2-2; no clear D gene. This CDR3 region has 12 residues. The V and J ends lost 3 bases and 6 bases respectively, with 5 bases between them. From germline, CDR1 is LNHDA and CDR2 SQIVND (reference sequence). The CDR3 loop is CASSILAGELFF. DNA for the CDR3: TGTGCCAGTAGTATCCTTGCCGGGGAGCTGTTTTTT.

Of note for this clonotype: Being one base from a much bigger clone, this may be a read error. This sequence joins TRBV19 and TRBJ1-5; D is undetermined. The germline V and J ends were trimmed by 5 bases and 6 bases, with 8 bases remaining between them. This CDR3 has 12 residues. Germline V gene lookup returns CDR1 LNHDA and CDR2 SQIVND (reference sequence). The CDR3 region has the DNA TGTGCCAGTAGTGTAGGGTTTCAGCCCCAGCATTTT. It is translated as CASSVGFQPQHF.

As for this clonotype: At one of its ends the junction is not consistent with the germline gene, which may arise from a read error. The rearrangement joins TRBV19 to TRBJ2-7; D is undetermined. The germline gives CDR1 LNHDA, CDR2 SQIVND (reference sequence). CDR3 length: 15 amino acids. In DNA, the CDR3 is TGTTCCAGTAGTATTTTACACGCCTCAATAGACGAGCAGTACTTC. Its protein is CSSSILHASIDEQYF.

J is TRBJ1-5 and V is TRBV12-3 or TRBV12-4, with D perhaps TRBD1 (5 bases). The CDR3 loop spans 16 amino acids. Between the trimmed V and J ends, which lost 4 bases and 4 bases, there was a span of 17 bases. CDR3 residues: CASSSLGAGGNQPQHF. The CDR3 DNA is TGTGCCAGCAGTTCCCTCGGGGCGGGGGGGAATCAGCCCCAGCATTTT.

J is TRBJ2-7 and V is TRBV3-1, with 9 bases that match TRBD2. Per the germline V gene, CDR1 is LGHDT and CDR2 is YNNKEL (reference sequence). The CDR3 consists of 13 residues. Losses at the gene ends were 5 bases for V and 2 bases for J; bases not matched to a gene: 1. The CDR3 is CASSVAGAYEQYF. CDR3 DNA sequence: TGTGCCAGCAGCGTAGCGGGGGCCTACGAGCAGTACTTC.

This clonotype was recorded at least ten times. The chain is built from TRBV6-2 or TRBV6-3 and TRBJ2-5; D is unclear. V lost 8 bases to trimming and J lost 1 base, with 14 bases between them. The length of the CDR3 is 14 residues. Germline V lookup: CDR1 MNHEY, CDR2 SVGEGT. The CDR3 reads CASGEGLGQETQYF. DNA for the CDR3: TGTGCCAGCGGAGAAGGGCTCGGCCAAGAGACCCAGTACTTC.

The CDR3 region has the DNA TGTGCCAGCAGTTCTTTAGACCATAACCCACCCAATGAGCAGTTCTTC. This sequence encodes CASSSLDHNPPNEQFF. The rearrangement uses TRBV6-5 and TRBJ2-1, with D hard to call. The V gene lost 4 bases and the J gene lost 6 bases, with 19 bases spanning the gap. Germline V gene sequence: CDR1 MNHEY, CDR2 SVGAGI. The CDR3 spans 16 residues.